A selection of T cell receptor beta chains follows, all from one sample in a study of T-cell memory formation after mild COVID-19. Each CDR3 protein is one row after TCRdb ran MiXCR on the 5' RACE reads. In the table there are 550,000 to 600,000 distinct CDR3 sequences, about 22% of which are singletons. Sequenced: PBMCs or a T cell subset sorted from them (not recorded which). These receptors originate from an adult woman who had mild COVID-19 (a few samples of this study predate the infection). Cell type and time point are not known. CDR3s include the opening cysteine and the closing phenylalanine or tryptophan. The order of the fields is D gene, V gene, clone size, J gene, CDR3 protein, CDR3 DNA. D genes are given only for firm matches. Rows may omit the clone size; those that give it use once, few, many or a size class.

D gene: TRBD1
V gene: TRBV12-3/TRBV12-4
clone size: few
J gene: TRBJ1-6
CDR3 protein: CASRPLVGQGGNSPLHF
CDR3 DNA: TGTGCCAGCAGGCCCCTCGTAGGACAGGGCGGTAATTCACCCCTCCACTTT

D gene: TRBD1
V gene: TRBV5-1
clone size: -
J gene: TRBJ2-7
CDR3 protein: CASSPGDSTYEQYF
CDR3 DNA: TGCGCCAGCAGCCCTGGGGACAGCACCTACGAGCAGTACTTC

D gene: -
V gene: TRBV12-3/TRBV12-4
clone size: many
J gene: TRBJ2-7
CDR3 protein: CASSSQEGGVREQYF
CDR3 DNA: TGTGCCAGCAGTTCCCAGGAGGGGGGCGTGAGGGAGCAGTACTTC

D gene: -
V gene: TRBV12-3/TRBV12-4
clone size: few
J gene: TRBJ1-1
CDR3 protein: CASDPAQSTVRTEAFF
CDR3 DNA: TGTGCCAGCGACCCAGCCCAATCTACTGTCAGGACTGAAGCTTTCTTT

D gene: TRBD1
V gene: TRBV27
clone size: many
J gene: TRBJ2-7
CDR3 protein: CASSLVVGQGGKSEQYF
CDR3 DNA: TGTGCCAGCAGTTTAGTTGTGGGACAGGGGGGTAAAAGCGAGCAGTACTTC

D gene: -
V gene: TRBV19
clone size: -
J gene: TRBJ2-7
CDR3 protein: CASSIELAQVDEQYF
CDR3 DNA: TGTGCCAGTAGTATCGAGTTAGCACAGGTCGACGAGCAGTACTTC

D gene: TRBD2
V gene: TRBV4-2
clone size: few
J gene: TRBJ2-7
CDR3 protein: CASSQGGLAGAAYEQYF
CDR3 DNA: TGTGCCAGCAGCCAAGGGGGACTAGCGGGGGCTGCCTACGAGCAGTACTTC

D gene: -
V gene: TRBV19
clone size: few
J gene: TRBJ2-5
CDR3 protein: CASSRAGRQETQYF
CDR3 DNA: TGTGCCAGTAGCCGGGCCGGCAGACAAGAGACCCAGTACTTC

D gene: TRBD2
V gene: TRBV30
clone size: many
J gene: TRBJ2-1
CDR3 protein: CAWSVRREGTEQFF
CDR3 DNA: TGTGCCTGGAGTGTAAGGCGGGAGGGCACTGAGCAGTTCTTC

D gene: TRBD2
V gene: TRBV14
clone size: -
J gene: TRBJ2-1
CDR3 protein: CASSLPMGLAGVYNEQFF
CDR3 DNA: TGTGCCAGCAGCCTACCCATGGGACTAGCGGGGGTCTACAATGAGCAGTTCTTC

D gene: -
V gene: TRBV4-2
clone size: -
J gene: TRBJ2-7
CDR3 protein: CASSLGTEQYF
CDR3 DNA: TGTGCCAGCAGCCTGGGGACAGAGCAGTACTTC

D gene: -
V gene: TRBV3-1
clone size: many
J gene: TRBJ2-7
CDR3 protein: CASSRARDPAYEQYF
CDR3 DNA: TGTGCCAGCAGCCGAGCCAGGGACCCCGCCTACGAGCAGTACTTC

D gene: -
V gene: TRBV6-1
clone size: -
J gene: TRBJ1-4
CDR3 protein: CASRSLNEKLFF
CDR3 DNA: TGTGCCAGCAGGAGCCTTAATGAAAAACTGTTTTTT

D gene: -
V gene: TRBV5-4
clone size: many
J gene: TRBJ1-5
CDR3 protein: CASSLGLDSNQPQHF
CDR3 DNA: TGTGCCAGCAGCTTGGGGTTGGATAGCAATCAGCCCCAGCATTTT

D gene: TRBD2
V gene: TRBV5-6
clone size: once
J gene: TRBJ2-6
CDR3 protein: CASSTASGRASGANVLTF
CDR3 DNA: TGTGCCAGCAGCACGGCTAGCGGGAGGGCCTCTGGGGCCAACGTCCTGACTTTC

D gene: -
V gene: TRBV20-1
clone size: -
J gene: TRBJ1-1
CDR3 protein: CSARDVRGTEAFF
CDR3 DNA: TGCAGTGCTAGAGACGTGAGGGGCACTGAAGCTTTCTTT